Shown below are 18 T cell receptor beta chains from a single sample sequenced in a study of OX40 agonist ivuxolimab in advanced cancers. Here immunoSEQ multiplex PCR was the method, and the copy in TCRdb shows in-frame clones only, minus some. The data contain more than 100,000 clones, about 94% of them singletons. Here the sequenced sample was CD4+ or CD8+ T cells sorted from blood, taken in a trial of the OX40 agonist ivuxolimab. The receptor set was obtained from an adult with an advanced solid tumor such as melanoma, head and neck, liver or kidney cancer.

The V and J genes are TRBV28 and TRBJ1-1, with D possibly TRBD1 on 5 matching bases. Germline assignment: CDR1 MDHEN and CDR2 SYDVKM. The CDR3 runs to 12 residues. V gave up 8 bases and J gave up 6 bases, with 13 bases separating them. The CDR3 bases are TGTGCCAGCGCAGGGCTTAGGTCTGAAGCTTTCTTT. Translated, it gives CASAGLRSEAFF. The variable domain in full, completed from reference TRBV28 and TRBJ1-1, reads DVKVTQSSRYLVKRTGEKVFLECVQDMDHENMFWYRQDPGLGLRLIYFSYDVKMKEKGDIPEGYSVSREKKERFSLILESASTNQTSMYLCASAGLRSEAFFGQGTRLTVV.

The chain links TRBV7-8 to TRBJ2-1; no definite D call. The CDR3 length is 15 residues. V was pared by 3 bases and J by 8 bases, with 17 bases between. Per the germline V gene, CDR1 is SGHVS and CDR2 is FQNEAQ. CDR3 sequence: CASSLKREKLYEQFF. CDR3 DNA: TGTGCCAGCAGCTTGAAAAGGGAAAAGTTATATGAGCAGTTCTTC.

The J gene is TRBJ1-4, the V gene TRBV7-2, with a possible D match to TRBD1 (5 bases). The CDR3 runs 14 residues. V shed 3 bases and J shed 13 bases, with 18 bases lying between them. In germline, CDR1 is SGHTA, CDR2 FQGNSA. The DNA for the CDR3 is TGTGCCAGCAGCTTGGGGGTAGGGCCAGGATCACTGTTTTTT. Amino acids: CASSLGVGPGSLFF.

The rearrangement joins TRBV5-4 to TRBJ2-5, with 14 bases that match TRBD2. V lost 2 bases, J lost 4 bases, and 1 base stayed unmatched. Germline V gives CDR1 SGHNT, CDR2 YYREEE (reference sequence). The length of the CDR3 is 15 residues. This CDR3 is CASSFGTSGGETQYF. The CDR3 nucleotides are TGTGCCAGCAGCTTTGGGACTAGCGGGGGAGAGACCCAGTACTTC. The variable domain in full, completed from reference TRBV5-4 and TRBJ2-5, reads ETGVTQSPTHLIKTRGQQVTLRCSSQSGHNTVSWYQQALGQGPQFIFQYYREEENGRGNFPPRFSGLQFPNYSSELNVNALELDDSALYLCASSFGTSGGETQYFGPGTRLLVL.

This clone was recorded once. The chain is built from TRBV5-4 and TRBJ2-1, with 8 bases identical to TRBD2. The germline gives CDR1 SGHNT, CDR2 YYREEE (reference sequence). The junction had 14 bases not matched to a gene; V was cut back by 4 bases and J by 5 bases. The CDR3 is 17 amino acids. CDR3 loop: CASSRSSGVGGDNEQFF. CDR3 nucleotide sequence: TGTGCCAGCAGCCGATCGAGCGGGGTCGGGGGGGACAATGAGCAGTTCTTC.

In its sample, this clone was seen once. This CDR3 reads CASSSSVVYEQYF. CDR3 sequence (DNA): TGTGCCAGCAGTTCTAGCGTCGTCTACGAGCAGTACTTC. The genes are TRBV6-5 and TRBJ2-7; tentatively, D is TRBD2 (6 bases). The ends were cut back, 4 bases at V and 3 bases at J, with 10 bases in the middle. Germline CDR1 and CDR2: MNHEY and SVGAGI. The CDR3 runs to 13 residues.

The chain is built from TRBV7-3 and TRBJ2-1, with D hard to call. The CDR3 covers 12 residues. The germline CDR1 and CDR2 sequences are SGHTA and FQGTGA. Trimming pared 5 bases from V and 5 bases from J, leaving 7 bases between. The chain's CDR3 is CASSLRNNEQFF. CDR3 sequence (DNA): TGTGCCAGCAGCCTAAGAAACAATGAGCAGTTCTTC. The whole variable domain, remainder taken from reference TRBV7-3 and TRBJ2-1, is GAGVSQTPSNKVTEKGKYVELRCDPISGHTALYWYRQSLGQGPEFLIYFQGTGAADDSGLPNDRFFAVRPEGSVSTLKIQRTERGDSAVYLCASSLRNNEQFFGPGTRLTVL.

The chain employs TRBV6-6 and TRBJ1-5, with a weak D call TRBD1 (6 bases). CDR3 length: 14 amino acids. Germline V gene lookup returns CDR1 MNHNY and CDR2 SVGAGI (reference sequence). V was cut by 6 bases and J by 4 bases, with 13 bases left in between. The CDR3 DNA is TGTGCCAGCAGCCCGGGACACGCAAATCAGCCCCAGCATTTT. Translating gives CASSPGHANQPQHF.

The rearrangement links TRBV18 to TRBJ2-6; 7 bases agree with TRBD1. The CDR3 is 18 amino acids. Per germline, CDR1 KGHSH and CDR2 LQKENI. The V gene end was trimmed by 1 base and the J gene end by 4 bases; junction bases not matched to a gene: 10. CDR3: CASSPLTGPSRGANVLTF. DNA of the CDR3: TGTGCCAGCTCACCACTGACAGGGCCATCTAGAGGGGCCAACGTCCTGACTTTC.

The chain has TRBV7-9 and TRBJ1-2; 9 bases agree with TRBD1. Trimming removed 4 bases from V and 8 bases from J; junction bases left unmatched: 8. The CDR3 totals 14 residues. The V gene's germline CDR1 is SEHNR and CDR2 FQNEAQ (reference sequence). The CDR3 protein is CASSSWDREDGYTF. The CDR3 DNA follows: TGTGCCAGCAGCTCATGGGACAGGGAGGACGGCTACACCTTC.

V usage is TRBV7-3 and J usage is TRBJ2-3; unclear D gene. The CDR3 runs to 13 residues. Trimming left V 1 base short and J 6 bases short, with 8 bases between. Germline V lookup: CDR1 SGHTA, CDR2 FQGTGA. The chain's CDR3 is CASSLKVLDTQYF. CDR3 nucleotides: TGTGCCAGCAGCTTAAAAGTTCTGGATACGCAGTATTTT.

The chain has TRBV19 and TRBJ2-2; 9 bases agree with TRBD2. V lost 6 bases to trimming and J lost 5 bases; unmatched junction nucleotides: 4. The CDR3 runs to 14 residues. CDR1 and CDR2 from the germline V gene are LNHDA and SQIVND (reference sequence). The chain's CDR3 is CASRSLAGTGELFF. The CDR3, as DNA: TGTGCCAGTAGAAGTCTAGCGGGGACCGGGGAGCTGTTTTTT.

The J gene is TRBJ2-2, the V gene TRBV6-5, with D maybe TRBD1 (5 bases). The CDR3 is 13 amino acids. Germline CDR1 and CDR2: MNHEY and SVGAGI. Between the trimmed V and J ends, which lost 5 bases and 7 bases, there was a span of 11 bases. CDR3 nucleotides: TGTGCCAGCAGTCTCAGGGAAGTCGGGGAGCTGTTTTTT. Protein: CASSLREVGELFF.

V is TRBV27 and J is TRBJ1-2; D gene unclear. Trimming removed 6 bases at V and 2 bases at J, with 7 bases between. The CDR3 totals 12 residues. CDR1 and CDR2 from the germline V gene are MNHEY and SMNVEV (reference sequence). The CDR3 loop is CASSRKNYGYTF. As DNA, the CDR3 is TGTGCCAGCAGCCGGAAGAACTATGGCTACACCTTC.

This clone occurred once. This rearrangement joins TRBV28 to TRBJ2-7; possible D gene TRBD2, 5 bases. The germline V and J ends were trimmed by 10 bases and 7 bases, with 17 bases remaining between them. Germline CDR1 MDHEN, CDR2 SYDVKM. The length of the CDR3 is 12 residues. The CDR3 DNA sequence: TGTGCCACCGGGGTCTTGGCGAGGGAGCAGTACTTC. Its translation: CATGVLAREQYF.

This chain connects TRBV21-1 to TRBJ2-3; TRBD1 is taken as the D call from the table, unchecked against the DNA. TRBV21-1 is a recognized pseudogene. The CDR3 spans 17 residues. The CDR3 coding sequence is TGTGCCAGCAGCTCTCGACCGGGACAGGAAAGCACAGATACGCAGTATTTT. It yields the protein CASSSRPGQESTDTQYF.

The chain employs TRBV19 and TRBJ1-4; tentative D call: TRBD1 (5 bases). Germline values: CDR1 LNHDA, CDR2 SQIVND (reference sequence). Trimming took off 4 bases at V and 0 bases at J, with 21 bases between the two ends. The CDR3 runs 19 residues. CDR3 in DNA: TGTGCCAGTAGTACCTACGTGGGGAGAAGGGGAGCAACTAATGAAAAACTGTTTTTT. Translation: CASSTYVGRRGATNEKLFF. Looking up the rest from reference TRBV19 and TRBJ1-4 gives the full variable domain: DGGITQSPKYLFRKEGQNVTLSCEQNLNHDAMYWYRQDPGQGLRLIYYSQIVNDFQKGDIAEGYSVSREKKESFPLTVTSAQKNPTAFYLCASSTYVGRRGATNEKLFFGSGTQLSVL.

The CDR3 nucleotides read TGTGCCAGCAGCGTATCCGCCCAATATCACAATGAGCAGTTCTTC. Translation gives CASSVSAQYHNEQFF. This rearrangement joins TRBV9 to TRBJ2-1; no firm D call. The CDR3 loop spans 15 amino acids. Trimming shortened V by 1 base and J by 5 bases, and 13 bases separated the two germline ends. Germline values: CDR1 SGDLS, CDR2 YYNGEE.